The sequence of this T cell receptor (beta chain) was determined in a study of early T cells in non-severe SARS-CoV-2 infection. Study-level background: It was bulk RNA from unsorted whole blood that was sequenced, and the chains were unpaired. General observations from the study: Lookups in VDJdb leaned toward anti-spike CD8 responses and missed private and CD4 specificities.

Researchers attached unique molecular identifiers to individual cDNA molecules. TCRdb fed the 5' RACE reads into MiXCR, producing one record per CDR3 protein. The sample includes 70,000 to 85,000 distinct CDR3 sequences, 12% seen only once; the top ten take 15% to 18%. About this clonotype itself: As yet, its antigen is unknown.

Germline CDR1 and CDR2: MNHEY and SVGAGI. This CDR3 is built from 14 residues. V lost 4 bases, J lost 5 bases, and 5 bases stayed unmatched. The chain links TRBV6-5 to TRBJ2-5; 9 bases line up with TRBD1. Sequenced material: whole blood, taken at baseline. This TCR was sampled from an adult who was a healthcare worker with PCR-confirmed SARS-CoV-2 infection or an uninfected control (not recorded which). The donor label of this sample is uncertain. The CDR3: CASSSLDRGETQYF. The CDR3 bases are TGTGCCAGCAGTTCCCTCGACAGGGGGGAGACCCAGTACTTC.